This T cell receptor beta chain is drawn from a study of beta chain features in type 1 diabetes (dated by TCRdb to the late 2010s). Regarding the study in general: Mean age, gender distribution, total cell number and subset yield did not differ between patients and healthy donors. Across all samples, roughly 110,000,000 sorted cells were examined, and cell number per subset correlated strongly with RNA yield. The study compared TCRB repertoires of sorted circulating CD4+ T cell subsets between recently diagnosed type 1 diabetes patients and matched healthy donors. Whereas all 30 or so donors provided naive and central memory subsets, regulatory and stem cell-like memory subsets were isolated from just 8 patients and about 8 healthy donors.

The germline V gene specifies SQVTM as CDR1 and ANQGSEA as CDR2. The CDR3 contains 15 residues, cysteine and phenylalanine counted. CDR3 DNA only is kept here, 45 bases in frame from base 1. Trimming takes 4 bases from V and 0 bases from J, and the germline ends sit 10 bases apart. The entire isolated RNA was reverse transcribed using the High Capacity cDNA Reverse Transcription Kit, and thus expressed TCRB transcripts were sequenced. Deep immunoSEQ sequencing was applied to naive, central memory and regulatory T cell samples, giving an average of about 3.57 million total reads per sample. Sorted cells were lysed in RLT buffer, and RNA was extracted using DNase-treated RNeasy Micro or Mini kits according to cell number. To prevent cross-contamination, each cell subset was processed individually, whereas patient and healthy donor samples were processed jointly. The immunoSEQ multiplex PCR was used to amplify TCRB sequences from cDNA, generating 87-bp fragments that spanned the CDR3 region. Sequencing of the amplicons was performed on the Illumina HiSeq platform. The paper's processing steps were these. PCR bias was computationally corrected using synthetic template baselines, reads within Hamming distance 2 were collapsed, and singletons that could not be merged were discarded. Reads were aligned to IMGT to assign V, D and J genes, CDR3 length, and insertions or deletions at six rearrangement sites. Within each subset, clonotype counts were normalized to sorted cell number, and only after that were true diversity and Gini coefficients computed with the tcR R package. Repertoire sharing was quantified using the overlap coefficient calculated on TCRB nucleotide sequences. As a proxy for the pre-selection repertoire, out-of-frame TCRB sequences from naive cells were analyzed. The clones in this table, taken by TCRdb from immuneACCESS, are in-frame only. Not every clone is retained; where verified, under half of the shortfall comes from an unresolved V gene, and the cause of the rest is unknown. V and J calls and clone size are as listed in that table; D and trimming were resolved from the DNA. This sample lists 300,000 to 350,000 clones; approximately 12% were detected once. The ten largest clones capture over 0.014% of the sample.

This clone has more than one count but fewer than ten. Its binding antigen is unknown. The sample holds no much larger clone one base away, and base qualities are not on file. General study outcomes and caveats: Patients with type 1 diabetes made fewer insertions and deleted more nucleotides at VDJ recombination sites, implying thymic rearrangement abnormalities. PCR might favor shorter templates, but patient and control samples were amplified and corrected together, so any skew would affect both groups equally. Type 1 diabetes patients showed a moderate but significant shortening of TCRB CDR3 length in all four CD4+ subsets. The naive, central memory and regulatory TCRB repertoires appeared to resemble one another more closely among patients than among healthy donors. Because cDNA rather than genomic DNA was sequenced, highly expressing activated cells could have been over-represented, although no difference in activation and CD3 levels was found between groups. Because the HLA sub-analyses included only small numbers of individuals, any influence of HLA type on TCRB rearrangement was left unresolved.

Each donor gave one peripheral blood draw, averaging about 120 mL, which was collected into heparinised tubes. A BD FACSAria II and a panel including CD45RO, CCR7, CD25, CD127, CD95 and CD27 were used to sort naive, central memory, regulatory and stem cell-like memory CD4+ T cells. All sorted populations exceeded 98% purity. PBMCs were isolated immediately by Lymphoprep density gradient centrifugation and stained directly without culture. Samples were stained and sorted in pairs, with one healthy donor and one patient per experiment, so that batch effects were minimized. The chain uses TRBV29-1 and TRBJ2-6, and possibly TRBD1, on 5 matching bases. The sequence derives from a woman under 30 with type 1 diabetes. Sample: naive CD4+ T cells from blood. What the cell subset or site label conveys for this sample: true naive CD4+ T cells. The DNA is as follows: TGCAGCGTTGGACAGTCCTTCTCTGGGGCCAACGTCCTGACTTTC. Its coded protein is CSVGQSFSGANVLTF.